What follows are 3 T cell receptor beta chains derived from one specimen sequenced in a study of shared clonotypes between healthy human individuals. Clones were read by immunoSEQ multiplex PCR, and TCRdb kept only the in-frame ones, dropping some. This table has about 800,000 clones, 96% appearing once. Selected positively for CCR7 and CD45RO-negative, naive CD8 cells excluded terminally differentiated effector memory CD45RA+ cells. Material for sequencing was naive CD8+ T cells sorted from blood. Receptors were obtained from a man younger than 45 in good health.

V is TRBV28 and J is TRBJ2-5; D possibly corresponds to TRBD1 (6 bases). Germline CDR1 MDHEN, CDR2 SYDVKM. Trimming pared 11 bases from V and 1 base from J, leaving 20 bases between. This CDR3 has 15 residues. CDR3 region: CAGSFSSTGQETQYF. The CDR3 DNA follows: TGTGCCGGTTCCTTTTCCTCGACAGGCCAAGAGACCCAGTACTTC.

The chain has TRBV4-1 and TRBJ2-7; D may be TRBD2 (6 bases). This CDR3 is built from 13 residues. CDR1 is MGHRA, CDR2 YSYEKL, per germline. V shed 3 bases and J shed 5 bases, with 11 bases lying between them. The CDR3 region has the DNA TGCGCCAGCAGCCACGGGGGTCTTGACGAGCAGTACTTC. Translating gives CASSHGGLDEQYF.

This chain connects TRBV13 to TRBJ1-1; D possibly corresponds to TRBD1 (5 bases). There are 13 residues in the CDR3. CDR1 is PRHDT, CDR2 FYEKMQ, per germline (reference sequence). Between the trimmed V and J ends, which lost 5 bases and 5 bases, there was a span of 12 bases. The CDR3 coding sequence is TGTGCCAGCAGCCTGGGGGGTTTTACTGAAGCTTTCTTT. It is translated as CASSLGGFTEAFF.